The T cell receptor beta chain under discussion was sequenced for a study of siplizumab effects on memory and regulatory T cells. Regarding the study as a whole: A minor share of alloreactive clones matched unstimulated subsets. On average, about 69% of mappable alloreactive CD4+ clones were Treg-derived under siplizumab, against about 30% in controls. Naive T cells appeared more diverse than memory cells and seemed to be major alloresponse contributors. Tregs proliferating in siplizumab cultures lacked confirmation of their suppressive function.

Worth noting for this clone: Antigen specificity is unknown.

Only in-frame clones appear in the TCRdb table, and some are missing; sequencing was by immunoSEQ multiplex PCR. The data hold about 27,000 clones, with around 84% observed a single time. The ends lost 0 bases at V and 3 bases at J; junction bases unmatched: 5. Germline-derived CDR1 and CDR2 are SGHVS and FQNEAQ. The CDR3 consists of 15 residues. The chain couples TRBV7-8 to TRBJ2-7; 7 nucleotides match TRBD2. Sequences were obtained from memory CD4+ T cells sorted from blood. The TCR comes from a human donor in good health. The CDR3 spells CASSLALAESYEQYF. As DNA, the CDR3 is TGTGCCAGCAGCTTAGCTCTAGCGGAGAGCTACGAGCAGTACTTC.